Listed below are T cell receptor beta chains from one sample, sequenced in a study of T cell responses to AZD1222 COVID-19 vaccine. The assay was immunoSEQ multiplex PCR, and TCRdb's table has in-frame clones only and misses some. The sample records roughly 140,000 clones, roughly 92% being singletons. Sample: peripheral blood, taken on day 0 of AZD1222 vaccination. All receptors come from an adult in good health. CDR3s include the opening cysteine and the closing phenylalanine or tryptophan. D genes are given only for firm matches. The size field is filled for only some rows; it gives once, few, many or a size class.

>NA|16|TRBV19|TRBD2
CASSAASGRYSGELFF
>NA|15|TRBV2|NA
CASSDLGGGYYGYTF
>NA|14|TRBV19|TRBD1
CASRGTGGSGELFF
>NA|14|TRBV7-9|NA
CASSFSLVTDTQYF
>NA|17|TRBV6-1|NA
CASSEPTLSRTYNEQFF
>NA|17|TRBV11-2|TRBD2
CASSLARTSGRAGEQFF
>NA|15|TRBV13|TRBD1
CASSLPGQGFSGYTF
>NA|15|TRBV2|TRBD1
CASSEVSGGKNTIYF
>NA|16|TRBV3-1/TRBV3-2|TRBD2
CASSLRVRAGEETQYF
>NA|17|TRBV27|TRBD1
CASSLSNRGGMNTEAFF
>NA|15|TRBV6-6|TRBD1
CASFEGDRLNTEAFF
>once|14|TRBV9|NA
CASSESQYQETQYF
>NA|17|TRBV19|TRBD1
CASSNRPSGTAYNEQFF
>NA|15|TRBV5-1|NA
CASSAGGEYFYGYTF
>NA|13|TRBV6-2/TRBV6-3|NA
CASSYGSYGIPYF
>few|16|TRBV5-4|NA
CASSLGTANSGNTIYF
>NA|17|TRBV19|TRBD1
CASSTYRGRDENQPQHF
>NA|12|TRBV28|NA
CASQSVGAEAFF
>NA|15|TRBV5-1|TRBD1
CASSLGTGDYEKLFF
>NA|15|TRBV6-5|TRBD2
CASTSEREFVGELFF
>NA|15|TRBV10-3|NA
CAISDPQAAEETQYF
>NA|14|TRBV27|NA
CASSPQGPNQPQHF
>NA|14|TRBV15|NA
CATSRDEMGDTQYF
>NA|13|TRBV9|TRBD2
CASSVWGGGEQFF
>once|12|TRBV6-6|NA
CASEKAGSGYTF
>once|14|TRBV9|TRBD2
CASSASGYTDTQYF
>NA|14|TRBV19|NA
CASSISTQGYEQYF
>once|13|TRBV5-1|NA
CASSLVGRETQYF
>NA|13|TRBV27|TRBD2
CASSLGGAGELFF
>NA|16|TRBV10-1|NA
CASSESTSKGRTEAFF
>NA|15|TRBV5-6|NA
CASSLAATMTYGRTF
>NA|17|TRBV4-1|TRBD2
CASSQEGTSGYQVGQFF
>many|12|TRBV7-9|NA
CASSLGDQPQHF
>once|14|TRBV11-2|NA
CASSPDSGNQPQHF
>once|15|TRBV28|TRBD1
CASTFTGAQNNEQFF
>NA|16|TRBV5-4|NA
CASSWGGRAGTQGYTF
>NA|11|TRBV2|NA
CASAVQETQYF
>NA|13|TRBV19|NA
CASSIQVGNEQYF
>NA|13|TRBV6-4|NA
CASSGTNTGELFF
>once|16|TRBV7-3|NA
CASSLSVYRESGELFF
>NA|15|TRBV27|NA
CASSLQISPGAEAFF
>NA|14|TRBV27|NA
CASSLRTSSGEQYF
>NA|12|TRBV9|NA
CASSVASDTQYF
>NA|14|TRBV5-1|NA
CASSSQAASYEQYF
>NA|17|TRBV5-1|TRBD1
CASSLAPTGGGGNTIYF
>NA|17|TRBV4-1|NA
CASSHIGAAPTNEKLFF
>NA|14|TRBV4-1|NA
CASSPVFLRETQYF
>NA|16|TRBV18|NA
CASSLTFPGQSETQYF
>NA|15|TRBV5-1|TRBD2
CASSLREASYNEQFF
>few|14|TRBV5-6|NA
CASGSGLRGNTIYF